The 29 T cell receptor beta chains given below trace back to one sample, sequenced in a study of beta chain features in type 1 diabetes. Reverse transcribing all isolated RNA meant expressed TCRB transcripts were sequenced. Assay used: immunoSEQ multiplex PCR; TCRdb lists only in-frame clones, some missing. The sample yields 120,000 to 150,000 clones, 48% seen once. The sample consisted of Tregs from blood. Receptors originate from a man younger than 30 in good health.

V is TRBV4-3 and J is TRBJ2-7; the match to TRBD1 covers 11 bases. This CDR3 comprises 15 residues. Germline V gives CDR1 LGHNA, CDR2 YSLEER. V shed 4 bases, J shed 5 bases, and the junction held 7 bases outside the gene matches. The DNA for the CDR3 is TGCGCCAGCAGCCCTCGGACAGGGGGCTGGGACGAGCAGTACTTC. Protein product: CASSPRTGGWDEQYF.

The chain employs TRBV5-4 and TRBJ1-4; D is perhaps TRBD1 (6 bases). V was pared by 5 bases and J by 6 bases, with 20 bases between. CDR3 length: 16 residues. The V gene's germline CDR1 is SGHNT and CDR2 YYREEE (reference sequence). The CDR3 here is CASSARVGARDEKLFF. CDR3 in DNA: TGTGCCAGCAGTGCTAGGGTGGGGGCGCGGGATGAAAAACTGTTTTTT. Supplemented by reference TRBV5-4 and TRBJ1-4, the full variable domain reads ETGVTQSPTHLIKTRGQQVTLRCSSQSGHNTVSWYQQALGQGPQFIFQYYREEENGRGNFPPRFSGLQFPNYSSELNVNALELDDSALYLCASSARVGARDEKLFFGSGTQLSVL.

V and J are TRBV7-2 and TRBJ1-2, with 10 bases matching TRBD1. The CDR3 sequence is 14 residues long. With 6 bases clipped from V and 5 bases from J, the junction kept 6 bases outside the gene matches. CDR1 and CDR2 (germline): SGHTA, FQGNSA. In DNA, the CDR3 is TGTGCCAGCAGGACAACGGGACAGGGGTATGGCTACACCTTC. It yields the protein CASRTTGQGYGYTF.

In this sample, this clone turned up a few times. This chain connects TRBV5-4 to TRBJ1-1; maybe TRBD1 (5 bases). With 1 base removed from V and 3 bases from J, the gap between germline ends came to 22 bases. CDR3 length: 18 amino acids. Germline V gives CDR1 SGHNT, CDR2 YYREEE (reference sequence). CDR3 in amino acids: CASSLISPRAGGDTEAFF. The DNA for the CDR3 is TGTGCCAGCAGCTTGATTAGTCCCAGGGCGGGGGGGGACACTGAAGCTTTCTTT.

This clone showed up just a few times. The chain has TRBV7-2 and TRBJ2-2; D is undetermined. This CDR3 region has 14 residues. Per germline, CDR1 SGHTA and CDR2 FQGNSA. Trimming left V 3 bases short and J 7 bases short, with 12 bases between. The CDR3 DNA reads TGTGCCAGCAGCTTCAGCCAGGTTTACGGGGAGCTGTTTTTT. Translating gives CASSFSQVYGELFF.

The rearrangement joins TRBV10-3 to TRBJ2-3; the D is unclear. CDR1 ENHRY and CDR2 SYGVKD come from the germline V gene. The length of the CDR3 is 15 residues. Trimming removed 10 bases from V and 6 bases from J, with 23 bases in between. The CDR3 coding sequence is TGTGCCACGACGGCCGGGTCTTTGAGTCGGGATACGCAGTATTTT. Amino acids: CATTAGSLSRDTQYF.

V usage is TRBV5-1 and J usage is TRBJ1-6; perhaps TRBD1 as D (5 bases). This CDR3 is built from 15 residues. The V end was cut by 4 bases, the J end by 8 bases, with 16 bases between. Germline CDR1 is SGHRS and CDR2 is YFSETQ. The CDR3 DNA reads TGCGCCAGCAGCCCATTAGGCCTCAGGGATTCACCCCTCCACTTT. It yields the protein CASSPLGLRDSPLHF. The entire variable domain, with the rest obtained from reference TRBV5-1 and TRBJ1-6, is as follows: KAGVTQTPRYLIKTRGQQVTLSCSPISGHRSVSWYQQTPGQGLQFLFEYFSETQRNKGNFPGRFSGRQFSNSRSEMNVSTLELGDSALYLCASSPLGLRDSPLHFGNGTRLTVT.

The CDR3 region is CSVAREASYEQYF. In DNA, the CDR3 is TGCAGCGTTGCGCGGGAGGCCTCCTACGAGCAGTACTTC. The genes are TRBV29-1 and TRBJ2-7; 8 nucleotides agree with TRBD2. The CDR3 extends over 13 amino acids. The junction had 2 bases not matched to a gene; V was cut back by 4 bases and J by 0 bases. Germline assignment: CDR1 SQVTM and CDR2 ANQGSEA.

This CDR3 reads CASSGTDNSPLHF. DNA of the CDR3: TGTGCCAGCAGTGGGACAGATAATTCACCCCTCCACTTT. The chain links TRBV2 to TRBJ1-6; possibly TRBD1 for D (6 bases). The CDR3 runs 13 residues. V lost 4 bases to trimming and J lost 5 bases, with 6 bases between them. The germline gives CDR1 SNHLY, CDR2 FYNNEI.

This clone was counted a few times. The chain is built from TRBV2 and TRBJ1-6, with 7 bases matching TRBD1. The trim removed 3 bases at V and 4 bases at J, leaving 9 bases unmatched. The CDR3 runs to 17 residues. Germline-derived CDR1 and CDR2 are SNHLY and FYNNEI. The CDR3 bases are TGTGCCAGCAGTGATGACTGGCTCAGGGGGTATAATTCACCCCTCCACTTT. Protein sequence: CASSDDWLRGYNSPLHF.

The chain has TRBV6-1 and TRBJ1-5; the match to TRBD1 covers 9 bases. Germline loops: CDR1 MNHNS, CDR2 SASEGT. The CDR3 is 14 amino acids. V shed 7 bases, J shed 7 bases, and the junction held 8 bases outside the gene matches. This chain's CDR3 is CASKVWDREQPQHF. Written as DNA, the CDR3 is TGTGCCAGCAAAGTCTGGGACAGGGAGCAGCCCCAGCATTTT.

This clone was counted only a few times. The rearrangement links TRBV6-6 to TRBJ2-3; 7 bases fit TRBD1. This CDR3 has 15 residues. Germline loops: CDR1 MNHNY, CDR2 SVGAGI (reference sequence). Trimming cost V 4 bases and J 1 base; bases outside gene matches: 5. This chain's CDR3 is CASSFVTGGTDTQYF. CDR3 nucleotides: TGTGCCAGCAGTTTCGTAACAGGGGGCACAGATACGCAGTATTTT.

The chain has TRBV27 and TRBJ2-1, with 7 bases matching TRBD1. CDR3 length: 13 amino acids. The junction had 6 bases not matched to a gene; V was cut back by 7 bases and J by 6 bases. The germline CDR1 and CDR2 sequences are MNHEY and SMNVEV (reference sequence). As DNA, the CDR3 is TGTGCCAGCACTACAGGGGTCGGCAATGAGCAGTTCTTC. It yields the protein CASTTGVGNEQFF.

This clone was recorded a few times. The chain is built from TRBV11-1 and TRBJ2-7, with D perhaps matching TRBD2 (5 bases). The germline V gene encodes CDR1 SGHAT and CDR2 FQDESV (reference sequence). Trimming removed 3 bases at V and 2 bases at J, with 11 bases between. The CDR3 is made up of 14 amino acids. The CDR3 loop is CASSFRLPPYEQYF. The CDR3 nucleotides are TGTGCCAGCAGCTTCCGACTACCTCCCTACGAGCAGTACTTC.

The chain couples TRBV6-4 to TRBJ1-6, with D possibly matching TRBD1 (6 bases). CDR3 size: 14 residues. Trimming removed 5 bases at V and 11 bases at J, with 16 bases between. Germline values: CDR1 MRHNA, CDR2 SNTAGT. The chain's CDR3 is CASSTDSQVAPLHF. CDR3 sequence (DNA): TGTGCCAGCAGTACGGACAGTCAGGTGGCACCCCTCCACTTT.

The rearrangement links TRBV4-3 to TRBJ2-1; D is unresolved. Trimming left V 1 base short and J 13 bases short, with 23 bases between. Germline-derived CDR1 and CDR2 are LGHNA and YSLEER. The CDR3 covers 16 residues. Written as DNA, the CDR3 is TGCGCCAGCAGCCAAGTTCGGCCTAATATCCCTGAGGTTCAGTTCTTC. It is translated as CASSQVRPNIPEVQFF.

The table lists this clone with a few counts. The rearrangement links TRBV28 to TRBJ2-7; 7 bases are shared with TRBD1. Trimming removed 1 base from V and 6 bases from J; junction bases left unmatched: 6. The length of the CDR3 is 14 residues. The germline gives CDR1 MDHEN, CDR2 SYDVKM. CDR3 in DNA: TGTGCCAGCAGTTTATTGGGGACAGCAGCCGAGCAGTACTTC. It codes for CASSLLGTAAEQYF.

The chain links TRBV28 to TRBJ1-2; 8 positions agree with TRBD1. CDR1 and CDR2 from the germline V gene are MDHEN and SYDVKM. After removal of 7 bases from V and 4 bases from J, the junction contained 11 bases not matched to a gene. There are 15 residues in the CDR3. CDR3 sequence (DNA): TGTGCCAGCACCTTCGGGACAGGTATTGCCTATGGCTACACCTTC. Translating gives CASTFGTGIAYGYTF.

The chain has TRBV5-4 and TRBJ2-4; the D gene is possibly TRBD1 (7 bases). The length of the CDR3 is 14 residues. The germline V gene encodes CDR1 SGHNT and CDR2 YYREEE (reference sequence). Trimming left V 3 bases short and J 15 bases short, with 22 bases between. The CDR3 reads CASSSDFTSGGWYF. The CDR3 DNA reads TGTGCCAGCAGCTCCGATTTCACCTCAGGGGGGTGGTACTTC.

V is TRBV7-8 and J is TRBJ1-1; the match to TRBD1 covers 9 bases. This CDR3 comprises 15 residues. The J segment lost 4 bases and the V segment lost 4 bases, leaving 7 bases of the junction unmatched. CDR1 and CDR2 from the germline V gene are SGHVS and FQNEAQ. The CDR3 region has the DNA TGTGCCAGCAGCTCACAGGGGGCGCCGGTCACTGAAGCTTTCTTT. Amino acids: CASSSQGAPVTEAFF.

This clone has only a few counts. This chain uses TRBV5-1 with TRBJ2-2; D is ambiguous. This CDR3 has 13 residues. Germline CDR1 and CDR2: SGHRS and YFSETQ. Deletions cut 4 bases from V and 6 bases from J, with 10 bases between. This CDR3 reads CASSPGDAGELFF. CDR3 in DNA: TGCGCCAGCAGCCCTGGAGACGCCGGGGAGCTGTTTTTT.

The chain joins TRBV28 to TRBJ1-2; no clear D. V lost 4 bases and J lost 1, with 7 bases in between. This CDR3 has 13 amino acids. CDR1 and CDR2 (germline): MDHEN, SYDVKM. The CDR3 here is CASSSVHNYGYTF. CDR3 DNA sequence: TGTGCCAGCAGTTCAGTCCATAACTATGGCTACACCTTC.

The chain carries TRBV7-3 and TRBJ2-3; TRBD2 might be the D (5 bases). In germline, CDR1 is SGHTA, CDR2 FQGTGA. V was trimmed by 2 bases and J by 6 bases, leaving 12 bases between them. CDR3 length equals 14 residues. The CDR3 here is CASSLGRRGDTQYF. DNA for the CDR3: TGTGCCAGCAGCTTAGGCAGGCGAGGGGATACGCAGTATTTT.

The chain couples TRBV6-6 to TRBJ2-2, with 8 nucleotides matching TRBD1. The CDR3 contains 16 residues. Trimming at V came to 5 bases and at J to 5 bases, leaving 10 bases not matched to a gene. The V gene's germline CDR1 is MNHNY and CDR2 SVGAGI (reference sequence). The CDR3, as DNA: TGTGCCAGCAGTCCCCGGGACAGGTTAACTACCGGGGAGCTGTTTTTT. This codes for CASSPRDRLTTGELFF.

V is TRBV28 and J is TRBJ1-1, with a possible D match to TRBD1 (6 bases). The V end lost 7 bases, the J end lost 2 bases, and 14 bases lay between the germline ends. There are 14 residues in the CDR3. CDR1 MDHEN and CDR2 SYDVKM come from the germline V gene. DNA of the CDR3: TGTGCCAGCACGGCCTACAGGGTTAACACTGAAGCTTTCTTT. This codes for CASTAYRVNTEAFF.

This clone was counted between two and nine times. The chain combines TRBV7-2 with TRBJ1-2, with a weak D call TRBD1 (5 bases). The germline CDR1 and CDR2 sequences are SGHTA and FQGNSA. This CDR3 comprises 16 residues. V dropped 1 base and J dropped 8 bases, with 20 bases sitting between them. This CDR3 reads CASSLVRRQGRQGYTF. The CDR3 nucleotides read TGTGCCAGCAGCTTAGTAAGACGGCAGGGTCGTCAAGGCTACACCTTC.

The CDR3 nucleotides are TGTGCCAGCAGTTACGGAGTCAGGGACAATCAGCCCCAGCATTTT. Translation gives CASSYGVRDNQPQHF. The chain joins TRBV6-6 to TRBJ1-5; a possible D gene is TRBD1 (5 bases). Germline CDR1 is MNHNY and CDR2 is SVGAGI (reference sequence). The CDR3 consists of 15 residues. Between the trimmed V and J ends, which lost 2 bases and 3 bases, there was a span of 11 bases.

The V gene is TRBV11-2, the J gene TRBJ2-7; D is unclear. The CDR3 runs 15 residues. V gave up 0 bases and J gave up 0 bases, with 9 bases separating them. CDR1 is SGHAT, CDR2 FQNNGV, per germline. The CDR3 DNA is TGTGCCAGCAGCTTAGACCTCCCTCGCTCCTACGAGCAGTACTTC. Residues: CASSLDLPRSYEQYF.

This clone was seen more than once but under ten times. The chain employs TRBV7-3 and TRBJ2-1; 7 positions agree with TRBD2. Germline loops: CDR1 SGHTA, CDR2 FQGTGA. The CDR3 has 15 residues. V lost 4 bases, J lost 5 bases, and 8 bases stayed unmatched. The CDR3 sequence: CASSSAGFPHNEQFF. The CDR3 nucleotides read TGTGCCAGCAGCTCAGCGGGATTCCCTCACAATGAGCAGTTCTTC.